These 6 T cell receptor beta chains came from one sample sequenced in a study of lymphopenia after photon versus proton radiotherapy. TCRdb keeps only in-frame clones here, not all; method: immunoSEQ multiplex PCR. The sample lists 60,000 to 75,000 clones, 70% to 90% occurring once. The sequencing used peripheral blood, collected from a patient treated with photon-based radiotherapy. These receptors were obtained from a man aged 35 to 55 with gastric cancer.

The chain has TRBV5-5 and TRBJ2-3, with 9 bases aligning to TRBD1. There are 17 residues in the CDR3. CDR1 is SGHKS, CDR2 YYEKEE, per germline (reference sequence). The ends lost 3 bases at V and 4 bases at J; junction bases unmatched: 12. The CDR3 here is CASSWRAGQGVPDTQYF. CDR3 DNA sequence: TGTGCCAGCAGCTGGAGGGCGGGACAGGGAGTTCCAGATACGCAGTATTTT.

The gene calls are TRBV7-2 and TRBJ1-2, with D perhaps TRBD1 (5 bases). Trimming cost V 1 base and J 4 bases, with 7 bases left between them. CDR3 size: 13 residues. CDR1 SGHTA and CDR2 FQGNSA come from the germline V gene. CDR3 nucleotide sequence: TGTGCCAGCAGCTTAGTCGGGGGCTATGGCTACACCTTC. Amino acid sequence: CASSLVGGYGYTF. The whole variable domain, filled in from reference TRBV7-2 and TRBJ1-2, reads GAGVSQSPSNKVTEKGKDVELRCDPISGHTALYWYRQSLGQGLEFLIYFQGNSAPDKSGLPSDRFSAERTGGSVSTLTIQRTQQEDSAVYLCASSLVGGYGYTFGSGTRLTVV.

This chain links TRBV18 with TRBJ1-1, with D unresolved. Trimming removed 3 bases at V and 0 bases at J, with 17 bases between. Germline loops: CDR1 KGHSH, CDR2 LQKENI. This CDR3 has 17 amino acids. CDR3 DNA: TGTGCCAGCTCACCGGCGGGTTGGGGAGGAATGAACACTGAAGCTTTCTTT. It yields the protein CASSPAGWGGMNTEAFF.

The rearrangement joins TRBV13 to TRBJ2-7; a weak D match, TRBD2 (6 bases). Trimming cost V 5 bases and J 0 bases, with 14 bases left between them. Germline assignment: CDR1 PRHDT and CDR2 FYEKMQ (reference sequence). This CDR3 comprises 15 residues. CDR3 sequence (DNA): TGTGCCAGCAGCCCCGGGGTGGGGGGCTCCTACGAGCAGTACTTC. It specifies CASSPGVGGSYEQYF.

This clone appeared once. The V and J genes are TRBV11-3 and TRBJ2-6, with a weak D call TRBD1 (6 bases). The V end lost 5 bases, the J end lost 2 bases, and 10 bases lay between the germline ends. CDR1 is SGHNT, CDR2 YENEEA, per germline. The CDR3 runs 15 residues. The CDR3, as DNA: TGTGCCAGCAGCCCAGGGGAACCTGGGGCCAACGTCCTGACTTTC. It is translated as CASSPGEPGANVLTF.

This chain connects TRBV18 to TRBJ2-6; no clear D. The length of the CDR3 is 17 residues. Trimming took off 6 bases at V and 0 bases at J, with 15 bases between the two ends. From germline, CDR1 is KGHSH and CDR2 LQKENI. CDR3 sequence (DNA): TGTGCCAGCTCTTCTTCAGAAGGCCTCTCTGGGGCCAACGTCCTGACTTTC. Encoded protein: CASSSSEGLSGANVLTF.